Listed here are 5 T cell receptor beta chains from one sample, sequenced in a study of T-cell memory formation after mild COVID-19. TCRdb reanalysed the 5' RACE reads using MiXCR and keeps one entry per CDR3 protein. The sample lists about 240,000 distinct CDR3 sequences, 8% to 9.5% seen once, with 22% in the top ten. The sample taken for sequencing was PBMCs or a T cell subset sorted from them (not recorded which). The receptors come from a man younger than 35 who had mild COVID-19 (a few samples of this study predate the infection). Cell type and time point are not known.

The gene calls are TRBV4-2 and TRBJ2-7, with TRBD2 identical over 8 bases. Trimming took 1 base from V and 4 from J; bases not matched to a gene: 9. The length of the CDR3 is 16 residues. Germline CDR1 and CDR2: LGHNA and YNFKEQ. CDR3 in amino acids: CASSQVSGLGPYEQYF. The DNA for the CDR3 is TGTGCCAGCAGCCAAGTCTCGGGACTAGGACCTTACGAGCAGTACTTC.

There are a few counts of this clonotype. The rearrangement joins TRBV20-1 to TRBJ2-3, with a possible D match to TRBD2 (5 bases). Germline V lookup: CDR1 DFQATT, CDR2 SNEGSKA (reference sequence). Trimming took 5 bases from V and 3 from J, leaving 12 bases between them. The CDR3 contains 13 residues. The CDR3 loop reads CSALNPGTDTQYF. CDR3 nucleotide sequence: TGCAGTGCTTTAAACCCGGGGACAGATACGCAGTATTTT.

Of note for this clonotype: One junction end disagrees with the germline gene, perhaps due to a read error. The J gene is TRBJ2-3, the V gene TRBV28, with D maybe TRBD2 (5 bases). The germline V gene has CDR1 MDHEN and CDR2 SYDVKM. CDR3 length equals 11 residues. The CDR3 region is CASSLGSGIHF. CDR3 bases: TGTGCCAGCAGTCTGGGTTCCGGGATACATTTT.

This clonotype was seen more than once but under ten times. For the CDR3, the DNA is TGTGCCAGCAGCTTGGCGGATTCCACAGATACGCAGTATTTT. This codes for CASSLADSTDTQYF. The V gene is TRBV7-9, the J gene TRBJ2-3, with D uncertain. The CDR3 extends over 14 amino acids. Germline values: CDR1 SEHNR, CDR2 FQNEAQ (reference sequence). V dropped 3 bases and J dropped 2 bases, with 9 bases sitting between them.

This chain joins TRBV11-2 and TRBJ2-5; D call uncertain. Germline V gives CDR1 SGHAT, CDR2 FQNNGV. V lost 6 bases to trimming and J lost 3 bases, with 8 bases between them. The CDR3 length is 12 residues. The CDR3 DNA follows: TGTGCCAGCAGAGACTCCGAAGAGACCCAGTACTTC. As protein: CASRDSEETQYF.